A single sample gave rise to the 12 T cell receptor beta chains below, sequenced in a study of response to subunit inactivated influenza vaccine. In TCRdb, the RT-PCR reads were re-called with MiXCR into one record per CDR3 protein. The sample holds 600,000 to 850,000 distinct CDR3 sequences, about 14% seen once. This sample comprised PBMCs from blood, obtained less than 15 days before vaccination. These receptors were taken from a man between 50 and 59 years old who received an inactivated influenza vaccine.

The genes are TRBV20-1 and TRBJ2-5, with 12 nucleotides matching TRBD2. Per germline, CDR1 DFQATT and CDR2 SNEGSKA (reference sequence). The CDR3 is made up of 16 amino acids. With 5 bases clipped from V and 0 bases from J, the junction kept 7 bases outside the gene matches. The CDR3: CSAQRTSGEYQETQYF. In DNA form, the CDR3 reads TGCAGTGCTCAAAGGACTAGCGGGGAGTACCAAGAGACCCAGTACTTC.

J is TRBJ2-1 and V is TRBV6-2 or TRBV6-3; D uncertain. Trimming removed 5 bases at V and 3 bases at J, with 8 bases between. The length of the CDR3 is 13 residues. The germline V gene encodes CDR1 MNHEY and CDR2 SVGEGT. The CDR3 here is CASSQLNYNEQFF. The CDR3 nucleotides are TGTGCCAGCAGTCAACTTAACTACAATGAGCAGTTCTTC.

The table lists this clonotype with a few counts. The chain is built from TRBV28 and TRBJ1-2; 7 bases are a match to TRBD1. This CDR3 spans 16 amino acids. Germline CDR1 and CDR2: MDHEN and SYDVKM. With 1 base clipped from V and 0 bases from J, the junction kept 5 bases outside the gene matches. CDR3 sequence (DNA): TGTGCCAGCAGTTTATTCGGGACAGCCGCTAACTATGGCTACACCTTC. This sequence encodes CASSLFGTAANYGYTF.

At least ten counts were recorded for this clonotype. The CDR3 is CASSYSQGSSRELFF. For the CDR3, the DNA is TGTGCCAGCAGTTACTCACAGGGTTCGAGCCGGGAGCTGTTTTTT. The chain recombines TRBV6-2 or TRBV6-3 with TRBJ2-2; D perhaps matches TRBD1 (6 bases). Deletions cut 0 bases from V and 9 bases from J, with 14 bases between. Germline assignment: CDR1 MNHEY and CDR2 SVGEGT. The CDR3 contains 15 residues.

This clonotype was counted between two and nine times. The chain recombines TRBV4-3 with TRBJ2-4; 11 bases are a match to TRBD1. CDR3 length: 15 residues. V shed 1 base and J 11 bases; nucleotides not matched to a gene: 7. The germline V gene encodes CDR1 LGHNA and CDR2 YSLEER. The CDR3: CASSQGDPGQGVQYF. The CDR3 DNA is TGCGCCAGCAGCCAAGGGGACCCGGGACAGGGGGTTCAGTACTTC.

The CDR3 nucleotides read TGCGCCAGCAGCGCAAGTGAACTACCGACAGATACGCAGTATTTT. This codes for CASSASELPTDTQYF. The chain employs TRBV5-1 and TRBJ2-3, with unresolved D. Trimming shortened V by 4 bases and J by 3 bases, and 15 bases separated the two germline ends. Germline values: CDR1 SGHRS, CDR2 YFSETQ. CDR3 length: 15 residues.

This chain links TRBV6-5 with TRBJ2-6; D is unresolved. The CDR3 contains 15 residues. Germline V gene data show CDR1 as MNHEY and CDR2 as SVGAGI. Trimming shortened V by 0 bases and J by 3 bases, and 6 bases separated the two germline ends. CDR3: CASSYSINGANVLTF. The CDR3 DNA sequence: TGTGCCAGCAGTTACTCGATTAATGGGGCCAACGTCCTGACTTTC.

The chain links TRBV7-8 to TRBJ2-4; no clear D. The CDR3 length is 15 residues. Trimming removed 7 bases from V and 2 bases from J, with 15 bases in between. Germline V gene data show CDR1 as SGHVS and CDR2 as FQNEAQ. CDR3 region: CASTASEKTKNIQYF. The CDR3 region has the DNA TGTGCCAGCACGGCGTCGGAAAAAACCAAAAACATTCAGTACTTC.

This clonotype has a count of ten or more. J is TRBJ2-4 and V is TRBV4-1, with TRBD2 identical over 9 bases. The V gene's germline CDR1 is MGHRA and CDR2 YSYEKL. Trimming at V came to 0 bases and at J to 0 bases, leaving 6 bases not matched to a gene. The CDR3 is made up of 18 amino acids. The CDR3 here is CASSQEGSGGVAKNIQYF. The DNA of the CDR3 is TGCGCCAGCAGCCAAGAGGGTAGCGGGGGCGTAGCCAAAAACATTCAGTACTTC.

A few counts support this clonotype. V is TRBV20-1 and J is TRBJ2-3, with unresolved D. Germline V gives CDR1 DFQATT, CDR2 SNEGSKA (reference sequence). The germline V and J ends were trimmed by 6 bases and 5 bases, with 15 bases remaining between them. This CDR3 region has 13 residues. CDR3 DNA: TGCAGTGCCGAGGTTCGGGCGAGAGATACGCAGTATTTT. Translation gives CSAEVRARDTQYF.

The table lists this clonotype with many counts. The chain joins TRBV4-3 to TRBJ2-2; tentative D call: TRBD2 (5 bases). This CDR3 is built from 14 residues. Germline values: CDR1 LGHNA, CDR2 YSLEER. The germline V and J ends were trimmed by 1 base and 5 bases, with 8 bases remaining between them. The chain's CDR3 is CASSQGGQTGELFF. The DNA for the CDR3 is TGCGCCAGCAGCCAAGGAGGGCAAACCGGGGAGCTGTTTTTT.

The chain combines TRBV2 with TRBJ2-1, with D perhaps matching TRBD1 or TRBD2 (6 bases each). This CDR3 has 15 amino acids. In germline, CDR1 is SNHLY, CDR2 FYNNEI. The V end was cut by 2 bases, the J end by 9 bases, with 17 bases between. The DNA of the CDR3 is TGTGCCAGCAGTGAAACCCGGGGGCCCTCAACTGAGCAGTTCTTC. Its protein is CASSETRGPSTEQFF.